This note documents a single T cell receptor beta chain sequence. These data originate in a study of control samples from healthy donors and cancer patients. Profiled with immunoSEQ multiplex PCR; TCRdb holds only in-frame clones, not every one. The sample comprises 150,000 to 200,000 clones, 90% to 95% of which are singletons, and approximately 1.5% rests with the top ten. This CDR3 comprises 14 residues. Per the germline V gene, CDR1 is SGHDT and CDR2 is YYEEEE. V dropped 0 bases and J dropped 4 bases, with 7 bases sitting between them. V gene TRBV5-6 combines with J gene TRBJ1-4; D unclear. The TCR sequence derives from a woman in her twenties or thirties in good health. The sequenced sample consisted of blood. CDR3: CASSLGGVNEKLFF. The CDR3 DNA reads as TGTGCCAGCAGCTTGGGGGGAGTTAATGAAAAACTGTTTTTT.